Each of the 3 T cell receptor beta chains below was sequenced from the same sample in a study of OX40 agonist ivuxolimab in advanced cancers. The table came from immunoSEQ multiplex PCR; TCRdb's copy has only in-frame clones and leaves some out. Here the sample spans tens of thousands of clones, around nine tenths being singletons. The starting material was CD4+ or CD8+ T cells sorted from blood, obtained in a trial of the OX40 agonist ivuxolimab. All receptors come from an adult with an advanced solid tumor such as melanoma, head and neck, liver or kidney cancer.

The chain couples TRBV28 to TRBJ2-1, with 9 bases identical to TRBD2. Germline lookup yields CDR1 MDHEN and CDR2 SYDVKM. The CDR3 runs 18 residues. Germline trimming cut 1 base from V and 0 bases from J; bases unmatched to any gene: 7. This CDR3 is CASSLSGFSGSSYNEQFF. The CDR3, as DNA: TGTGCCAGCAGTTTATCCGGGTTTAGCGGGAGCTCCTACAATGAGCAGTTCTTC.

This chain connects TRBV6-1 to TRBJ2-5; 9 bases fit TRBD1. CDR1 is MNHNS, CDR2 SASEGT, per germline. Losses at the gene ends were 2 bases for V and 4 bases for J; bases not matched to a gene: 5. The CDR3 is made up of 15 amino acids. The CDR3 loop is CASSEPGTGLETQYF. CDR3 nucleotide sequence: TGTGCCAGCAGTGAACCCGGGACAGGGTTAGAGACCCAGTACTTC.

The CDR3 protein is CASRFPGRQGGTEAFF. Written as DNA, the CDR3 is TGTGCAAGTCGCTTTCCCGGAAGACAAGGAGGGACTGAAGCTTTCTTT. V usage is TRBV12-2 and J usage is TRBJ1-1. TRBV12-2 is a known pseudogene. The CDR3 totals 16 residues.